The rows below give T cell receptor beta chains drawn from one sample of a study of tumor-infiltrating lymphocytes in primary liver carcinoma. TCRdb recomputed calls from the multiplex PCR reads with MiXCR, one row per CDR3 protein. The sample consists of tens of thousands of distinct CDR3 sequences, roughly 77% of them appearing once. Sequenced input: liver tumor tissue from sampling region 3. These receptors came from a man aged 35 to 55 with primary liver carcinoma and hepatitis B virus infection. Both conserved end residues are part of each CDR3. A D gene is named only where the DNA matches it firmly. Size is omitted from some rows. Given values are once, few, many or a class for expanded clones.

CDR3aa: CSVVPLGNEQFF
CDR3nt: TGCAGCGTTGTTCCCTTGGGCAATGAGCAGTTCTTC
v_gene: TRBV29-1
j_gene: TRBJ2-1
d_gene: -
abundance: many
len: 12

CDR3aa: CSGRGGETRYF
CDR3nt: TGCAGTGGTCGGGGAGGGGAGACCCGGTACTTC
v_gene: TRBV29-1
j_gene: TRBJ2-5
d_gene: TRBD2
abundance: -
len: 11

CDR3aa: CSIEISGGANTRKLFF
CDR3nt: TGCAGCATTGAAATTAGTGGGGGAGCGAACACCAGGAAGCTGTTTTTT
v_gene: TRBV29-1
j_gene: TRBJ2-2
d_gene: -
abundance: -
len: 16

CDR3aa: CASSQGEPPNNVQFF
CDR3nt: TGCGCCAGCAGCCAAGGGGAACCCCCCAACAATGTGCAGTTCTTC
v_gene: TRBV4-1
j_gene: TRBJ2-1
d_gene: -
abundance: -
len: 15

CDR3aa: CASSPRGSGVNSRANVLTF
CDR3nt: TGTGCCAGCAGTCCTCGGGGGAGCGGTGTTAACTCTAGGGCCAACGTCCTGACTTTC
v_gene: TRBV11-1
j_gene: TRBJ2-6
d_gene: -
abundance: -
len: 19

CDR3aa: CTSSYGAAQETQYF
CDR3nt: TGTACCAGTAGTTATGGCGCGGCACAAGAGACCCAGTACTTC
v_gene: TRBV6-5
j_gene: TRBJ2-5
d_gene: -
abundance: few
len: 14

CDR3aa: CSVEALGRGGEKLFF
CDR3nt: TGCAGCGTTGAAGCCCTGGGACGGGGTGGTGAAAAACTGTTTTTT
v_gene: TRBV29-1
j_gene: TRBJ1-4
d_gene: -
abundance: -
len: 15

CDR3aa: CSVESSSADEHFF
CDR3nt: TGCAGCGTGGAGTCCAGCAGCGCCGATGAGCACTTCTTC
v_gene: TRBV29-1
j_gene: TRBJ2-1
d_gene: -
abundance: -
len: 13

CDR3aa: CASGLGTVQETQYF
CDR3nt: TGTGCCAGCGGCCTAGGGACAGTACAAGAGACCCAGTACTTC
v_gene: TRBV11-2
j_gene: TRBJ2-5
d_gene: TRBD1
abundance: medium-sized
len: 14

CDR3aa: CASSQDVNTVNGQFF
CDR3nt: TGCGCCAGCAGCCAAGATGTTAACACCGTGAATGGGCAGTTCTTC
v_gene: TRBV4-2
j_gene: TRBJ2-1
d_gene: -
abundance: -
len: 15

CDR3aa: CSVDRVLGHTF
CDR3nt: TGCAGCGTTGACAGGGTCCTTGGCCACACCTTC
v_gene: TRBV29-1
j_gene: TRBJ1-2
d_gene: -
abundance: -
len: 11

CDR3aa: CASSLAVGTDTQYF
CDR3nt: TGCGCCAGCAGCCTAGCGGTGGGCACAGATACGCAGTATTTT
v_gene: TRBV5-1
j_gene: TRBJ2-3
d_gene: TRBD2
abundance: many
len: 14

CDR3aa: CASSRTGWREKLFF
CDR3nt: TGTGCCAGCAGTCGCACAGGGTGGCGAGAAAAACTGTTTTTT
v_gene: TRBV6-2/TRBV6-3
j_gene: TRBJ1-4
d_gene: -
abundance: many
len: 14

CDR3aa: CASRRTSGLTSYNEQFF
CDR3nt: TGTGCCAGCAGGCGGACTAGCGGATTAACCTCCTACAATGAGCAGTTCTTC
v_gene: TRBV28
j_gene: TRBJ2-1
d_gene: TRBD2
abundance: many
len: 17